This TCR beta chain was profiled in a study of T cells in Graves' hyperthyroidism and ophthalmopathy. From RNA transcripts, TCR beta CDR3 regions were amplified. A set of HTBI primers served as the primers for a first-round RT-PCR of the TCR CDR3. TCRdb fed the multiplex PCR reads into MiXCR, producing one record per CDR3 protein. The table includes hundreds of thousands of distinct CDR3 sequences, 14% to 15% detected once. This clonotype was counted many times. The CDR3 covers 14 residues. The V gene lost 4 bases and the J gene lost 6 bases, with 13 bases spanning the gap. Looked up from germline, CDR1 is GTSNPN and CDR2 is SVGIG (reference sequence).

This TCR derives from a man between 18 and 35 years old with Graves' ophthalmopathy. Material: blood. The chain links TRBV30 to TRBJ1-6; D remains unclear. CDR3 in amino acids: CAWTLTRSNSPLHF. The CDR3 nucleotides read TGTGCCTGGACCTTGACAAGATCTAATTCACCCCTCCACTTT.